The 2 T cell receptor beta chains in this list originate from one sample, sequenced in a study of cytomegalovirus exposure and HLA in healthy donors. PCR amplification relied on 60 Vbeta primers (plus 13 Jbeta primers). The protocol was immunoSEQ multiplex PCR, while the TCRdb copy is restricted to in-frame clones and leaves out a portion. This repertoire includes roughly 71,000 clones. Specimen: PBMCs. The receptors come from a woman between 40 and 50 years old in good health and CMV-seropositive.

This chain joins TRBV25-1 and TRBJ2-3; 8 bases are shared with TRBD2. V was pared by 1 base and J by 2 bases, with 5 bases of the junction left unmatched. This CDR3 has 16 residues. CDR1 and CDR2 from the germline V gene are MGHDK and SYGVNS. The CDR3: CASSESPSGYTDTQYF. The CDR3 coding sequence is TGTGCCAGCAGTGAATCTCCTAGCGGGTACACAGATACGCAGTATTTT. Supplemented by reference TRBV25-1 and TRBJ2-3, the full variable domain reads EADIYQTPRYLVIGTGKKITLECSQTMGHDKMYWYQQDPGMELHLIHYSYGVNSTEKGDLSSESTVSRIRTEHFPLTLESARPSHTSQYLCASSESPSGYTDTQYFGPGTRLTVL.

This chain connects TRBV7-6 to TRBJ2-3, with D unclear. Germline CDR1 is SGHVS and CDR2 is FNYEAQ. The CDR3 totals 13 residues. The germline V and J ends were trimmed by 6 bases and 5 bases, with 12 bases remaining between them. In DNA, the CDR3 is TGTGCCAGCAGTCCGCTACCCCGAGATACGCAGTATTTT. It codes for CASSPLPRDTQYF.